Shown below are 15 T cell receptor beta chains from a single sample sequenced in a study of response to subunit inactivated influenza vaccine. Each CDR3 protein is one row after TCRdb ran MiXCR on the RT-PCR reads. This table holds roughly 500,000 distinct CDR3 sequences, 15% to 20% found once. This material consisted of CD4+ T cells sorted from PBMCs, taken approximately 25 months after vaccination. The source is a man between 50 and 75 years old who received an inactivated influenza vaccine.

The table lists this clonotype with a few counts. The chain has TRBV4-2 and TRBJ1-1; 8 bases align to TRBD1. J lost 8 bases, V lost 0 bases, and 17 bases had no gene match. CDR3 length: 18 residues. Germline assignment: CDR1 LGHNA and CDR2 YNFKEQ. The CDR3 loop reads CASSQERISDRDLLEAFF. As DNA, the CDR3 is TGTGCCAGCAGCCAAGAACGAATATCGGACAGGGACCTCCTAGAAGCTTTCTTT.

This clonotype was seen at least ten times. Written as DNA, the CDR3 is TGTGCCAGCAGTTTCCCGGGGAACACAGATACGCAGTATTTT. Protein: CASSFPGNTDTQYF. V and J are TRBV28 and TRBJ2-3; perhaps TRBD2 as D (5 bases). CDR3 length: 14 residues. CDR1 and CDR2 from the germline V gene are MDHEN and SYDVKM. Trimming took off 3 bases at V and 2 bases at J, with 9 bases between the two ends.

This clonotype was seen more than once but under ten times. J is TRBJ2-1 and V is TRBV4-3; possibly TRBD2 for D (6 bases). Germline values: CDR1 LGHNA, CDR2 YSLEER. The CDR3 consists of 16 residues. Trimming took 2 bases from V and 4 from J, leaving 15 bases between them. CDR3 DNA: TGCGCCAGCAGCCAACGCACGAGAGGACTATACAATGAGCAGTTCTTC. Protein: CASSQRTRGLYNEQFF.

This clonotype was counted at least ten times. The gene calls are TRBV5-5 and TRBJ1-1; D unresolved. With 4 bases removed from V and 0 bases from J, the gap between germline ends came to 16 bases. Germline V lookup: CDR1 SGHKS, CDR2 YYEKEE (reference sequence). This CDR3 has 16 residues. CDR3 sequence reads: CASSEAVGAVNTEAFF. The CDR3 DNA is TGTGCCAGCAGCGAGGCTGTAGGTGCAGTGAACACTGAAGCTTTCTTT.

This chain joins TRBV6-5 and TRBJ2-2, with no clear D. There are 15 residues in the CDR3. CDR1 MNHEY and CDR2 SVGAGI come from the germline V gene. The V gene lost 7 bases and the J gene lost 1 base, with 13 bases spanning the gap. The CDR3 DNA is TGTGCCAGCACTTCCCGGTTGGGGAACACCGGGGAGCTGTTTTTT. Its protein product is CASTSRLGNTGELFF.

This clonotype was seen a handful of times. The DNA for the CDR3 is TGTGCCAGCAGTCCTGCATCCGGCGGGGAAACTGAAGCTTTCTTT. It specifies CASSPASGGETEAFF. The V and J genes are TRBV12-3 or TRBV12-4 and TRBJ1-1, with D unresolved. V lost 5 bases and J lost 5, with 18 bases in between. The CDR3 is made up of 15 amino acids.

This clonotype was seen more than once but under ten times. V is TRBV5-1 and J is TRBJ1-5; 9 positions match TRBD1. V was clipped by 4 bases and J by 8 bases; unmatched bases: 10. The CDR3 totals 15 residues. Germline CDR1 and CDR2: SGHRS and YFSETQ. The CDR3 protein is CASSPRGQGNEPQHF. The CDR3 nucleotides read TGCGCCAGCAGCCCCAGGGGACAGGGAAATGAGCCCCAGCATTTT. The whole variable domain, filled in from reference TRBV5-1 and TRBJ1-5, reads KAGVTQTPRYLIKTRGQQVTLSCSPISGHRSVSWYQQTPGQGLQFLFEYFSETQRNKGNFPGRFSGRQFSNSRSEMNVSTLELGDSALYLCASSPRGQGNEPQHFGDGTRLSIL.

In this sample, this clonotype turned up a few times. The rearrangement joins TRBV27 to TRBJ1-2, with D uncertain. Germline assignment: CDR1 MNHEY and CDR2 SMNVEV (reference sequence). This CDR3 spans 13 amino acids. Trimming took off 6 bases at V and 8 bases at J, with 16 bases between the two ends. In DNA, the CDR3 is TGTGCCAGCAGCGCCCCCAATGTGGGAGGCTACACCTTC. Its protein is CASSAPNVGGYTF.

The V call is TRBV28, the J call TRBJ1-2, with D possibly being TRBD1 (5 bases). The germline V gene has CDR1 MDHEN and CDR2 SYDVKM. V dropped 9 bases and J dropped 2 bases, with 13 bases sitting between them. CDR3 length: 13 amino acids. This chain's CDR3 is CASGSGLNYGYTF. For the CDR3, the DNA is TGTGCCAGTGGATCGGGACTGAACTATGGCTACACCTTC.

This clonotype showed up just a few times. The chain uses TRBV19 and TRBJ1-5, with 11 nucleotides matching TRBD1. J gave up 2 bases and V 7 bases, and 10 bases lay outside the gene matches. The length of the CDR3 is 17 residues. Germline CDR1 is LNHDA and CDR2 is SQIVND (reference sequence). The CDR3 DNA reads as TGTGCCAGTAAGGGGACAGGGGGAATAGCCGGCAATCAGCCCCAGCATTTT. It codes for CASKGTGGIAGNQPQHF.

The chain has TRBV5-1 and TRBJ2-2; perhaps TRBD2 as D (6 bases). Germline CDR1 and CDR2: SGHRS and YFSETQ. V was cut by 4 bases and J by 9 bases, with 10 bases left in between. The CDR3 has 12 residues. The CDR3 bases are TGCGCCAGCAGCATGGGAGGATGGGAGCTGTTTTTT. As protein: CASSMGGWELFF.

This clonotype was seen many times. The CDR3 spells CSAFTGSYNSPLHF. The CDR3 DNA sequence: TGCAGTGCTTTTACAGGGAGCTATAATTCACCCCTCCACTTT. This chain links TRBV20-1 with TRBJ1-6; perhaps TRBD1 as D (6 bases). Germline values: CDR1 DFQATT, CDR2 SNEGSKA (reference sequence). This CDR3 is 14 amino acids long. With 5 bases removed from V and 3 bases from J, the gap between germline ends came to 11 bases.

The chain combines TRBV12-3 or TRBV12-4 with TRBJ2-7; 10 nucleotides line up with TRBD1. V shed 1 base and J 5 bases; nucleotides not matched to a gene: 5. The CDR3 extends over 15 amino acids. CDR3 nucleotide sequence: TGTGCCAGCAGTTTAGAGGGACAGGGGACAGACGAGCAGTACTTC. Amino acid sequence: CASSLEGQGTDEQYF.

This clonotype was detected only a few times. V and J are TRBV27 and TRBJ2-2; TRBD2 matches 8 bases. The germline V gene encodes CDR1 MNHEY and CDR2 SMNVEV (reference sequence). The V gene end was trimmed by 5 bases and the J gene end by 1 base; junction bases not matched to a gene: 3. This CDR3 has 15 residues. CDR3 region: CASSVGLVNTGELFF. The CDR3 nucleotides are TGTGCCAGCAGTGTGGGACTAGTGAACACCGGGGAGCTGTTTTTT.

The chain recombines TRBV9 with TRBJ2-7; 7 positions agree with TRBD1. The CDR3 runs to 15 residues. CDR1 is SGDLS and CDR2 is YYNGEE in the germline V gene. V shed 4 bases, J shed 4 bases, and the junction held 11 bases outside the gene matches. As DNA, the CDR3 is TGTGCCAGCAGCCCATCCGGGACAGCGGATTACGAGCAGTACTTC. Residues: CASSPSGTADYEQYF.